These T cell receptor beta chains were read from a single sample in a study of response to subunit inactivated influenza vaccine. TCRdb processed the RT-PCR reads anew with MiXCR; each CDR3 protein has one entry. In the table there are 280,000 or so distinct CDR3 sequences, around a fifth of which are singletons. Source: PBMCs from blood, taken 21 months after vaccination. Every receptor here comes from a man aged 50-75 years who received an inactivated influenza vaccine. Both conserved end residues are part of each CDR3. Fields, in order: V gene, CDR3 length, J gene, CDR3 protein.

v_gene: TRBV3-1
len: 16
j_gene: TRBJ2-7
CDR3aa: CASSQTDGFFTYEQYF

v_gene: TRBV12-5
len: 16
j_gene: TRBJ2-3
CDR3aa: CASAFGAGAGTDTQYF

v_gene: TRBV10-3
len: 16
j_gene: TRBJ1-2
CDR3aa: CAISDGTSQGAYGYTF

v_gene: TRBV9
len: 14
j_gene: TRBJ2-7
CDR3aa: CASSVSGGAVEQYF

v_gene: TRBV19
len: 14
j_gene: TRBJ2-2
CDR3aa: CASSILQGSGELFF

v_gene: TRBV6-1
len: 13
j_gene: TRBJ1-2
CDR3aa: CASRSRDFFGYTF

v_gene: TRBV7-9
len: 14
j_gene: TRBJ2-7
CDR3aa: CASSSGSGSYEQYF

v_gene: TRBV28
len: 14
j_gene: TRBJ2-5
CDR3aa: CASSLRSGWETQYF

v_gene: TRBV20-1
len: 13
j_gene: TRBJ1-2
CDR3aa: CSARVGFNYGYTF

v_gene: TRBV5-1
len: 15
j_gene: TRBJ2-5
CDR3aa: CASSLSGGREETQYF

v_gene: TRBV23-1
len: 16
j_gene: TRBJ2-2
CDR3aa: CASSQSPTNLPGELFF

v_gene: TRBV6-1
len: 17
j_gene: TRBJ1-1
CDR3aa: CASSDGTGGTSITEAFF

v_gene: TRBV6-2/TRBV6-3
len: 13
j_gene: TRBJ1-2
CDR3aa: CASSYTANYGYTF

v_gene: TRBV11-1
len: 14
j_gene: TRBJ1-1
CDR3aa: CASSHGTPVSEAFF

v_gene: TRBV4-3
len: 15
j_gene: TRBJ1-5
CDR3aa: CASSQVVGSNQPQHF

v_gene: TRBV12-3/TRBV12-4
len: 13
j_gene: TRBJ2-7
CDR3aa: CASSLGDWNEQYF

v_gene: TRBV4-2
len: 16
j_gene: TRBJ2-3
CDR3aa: CASSRGTSGNTDMQYF

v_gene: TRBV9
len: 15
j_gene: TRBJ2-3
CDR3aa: CASSVGEGTADTQYF

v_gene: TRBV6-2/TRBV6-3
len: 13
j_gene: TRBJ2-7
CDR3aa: CATRDSASYEQYF

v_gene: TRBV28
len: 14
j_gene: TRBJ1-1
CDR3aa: CASRPRQLNTEAFF